The 18 T cell receptor beta chains below were found in one sample sequenced in a study of T-cell reconstitution after alpha-beta-depleted transplantation in children. Unique molecular identifiers featured in how the TCRbeta library was prepared. TCRdb used MiXCR to reprocess the PCR reads, holding one entry per CDR3 protein. The sample holds about 200,000 distinct CDR3 sequences, 14% to 15% seen once. Sequenced here: PBMCs from the stem cell graft donor, sampled from the stem cell graft. The source of these receptors is a human donor who donated a stem cell graft to a child with acute lymphoblastic leukemia.

This sequence joins TRBV7-2 and TRBJ1-2; 12 bases line up with TRBD1. Germline CDR1 SGHTA, CDR2 FQGNSA. After removal of 5 bases from V and 5 bases from J, the junction contained 12 bases not matched to a gene. The CDR3 runs to 17 residues. Here the CDR3 reads CASSPDPGQGAIYGYTF. In nucleotides, the CDR3 is TGTGCCAGCAGCCCCGACCCGGGACAGGGGGCGATTTATGGCTACACCTTC.

The table lists this clonotype with a few counts. The rearrangement links TRBV6-1 to TRBJ1-1; D remains ambiguous. Germline V gene lookup returns CDR1 MNHNS and CDR2 SASEGT. Between the trimmed V and J ends, which lost 1 base and 1 base, there was a span of 4 bases. The CDR3 has 13 amino acids. The CDR3 loop reads CASSEVWNTEAFF. The CDR3 DNA reads TGTGCCAGCAGTGAAGTCTGGAACACTGAAGCTTTCTTT.

This clonotype was seen ten or more times. The V call is TRBV5-1, the J call TRBJ2-7, with 11 bases that match TRBD2. The CDR3 is made up of 15 amino acids. Losses at the gene ends were 4 bases for V and 6 bases for J; bases not matched to a gene: 9. Germline assignment: CDR1 SGHRS and CDR2 YFSETQ. The CDR3 protein is CASSPPTSGSSEQYF. For the CDR3, the DNA is TGCGCCAGCAGCCCTCCTACTAGCGGGAGTTCCGAGCAGTACTTC.

CDR3 in amino acids: CASAYGGLGSPLHF. CDR3 nucleotides: TGTGCCTCAGCCTACGGAGGCCTGGGTTCACCCCTCCACTTT. This chain joins TRBV27 and TRBJ1-6; D is ambiguous. Trimming cost V 11 bases and J 9 bases, with 20 bases left between them. The germline V gene encodes CDR1 MNHEY and CDR2 SMNVEV (reference sequence). This CDR3 has 14 residues.

On this clonotype: Possible read error: a much larger clone is one base away. J is TRBJ2-3 and V is TRBV20-1, with a possible D match to TRBD2 (5 bases). From germline, CDR1 is DFQATT and CDR2 SNEGSKA (reference sequence). The CDR3 totals 15 residues. Trimming stripped 4 bases from V and 4 bases from J, with 18 bases between. In DNA form, the CDR3 reads TGCAGTGCTACGGTCCCTCGGGGAAGCCCAGATACGCAGTATTTT. Its translation is CSATVPRGSPDTQYF.

The table lists this clonotype with many counts. The chain employs TRBV10-3 and TRBJ1-6; TRBD1 aligns across 7 bases. This CDR3 is 14 amino acids long. Germline assignment: CDR1 ENHRY and CDR2 SYGVKD. The ends lost 10 bases at V and 1 base at J; junction bases unmatched: 4. DNA for the CDR3: TGTGCCAGCCAGGGGGGGTCCTATAATTCACCCCTCCACTTT. Protein: CASQGGSYNSPLHF.

This CDR3 is CAWSPERDEEQFF. The CDR3 bases are TGTGCCTGGAGTCCCGAGCGGGACGAGGAGCAGTTCTTC. The chain carries TRBV30 and TRBJ2-1; 7 bases map to TRBD2. Germline CDR1 is GTSNPN and CDR2 is SVGIG (reference sequence). After removal of 2 bases from V and 10 bases from J, the junction contained 8 bases not matched to a gene. The CDR3 is 13 amino acids.

This clonotype showed up many times. This sequence joins TRBV12-3 or TRBV12-4 and TRBJ2-7; D perhaps matches TRBD1 (6 bases). The V and J ends lost 5 bases and 0 bases respectively, with 14 bases between them. This CDR3 region has 15 residues. The CDR3 loop is CASSAQGIRSYEQYF. The CDR3 DNA is TGTGCCAGCAGTGCGCAGGGGATTCGCTCCTACGAGCAGTACTTC.

The CDR3 DNA sequence: TGTGCCACGCGGGACCGAACTAGCACAGATACGCAGTATTTT. Amino acids: CATRDRTSTDTQYF. The chain is built from TRBV24-1 and TRBJ2-3; possible D gene TRBD2, 6 bases. Germline V gene data show CDR1 as KGHDR and CDR2 as SFDVKD. The CDR3 length is 14 residues. V lost 10 bases and J 0 bases, leaving 13 bases between the germline ends.

The rearrangement links TRBV7-9 to TRBJ2-3; unclear D gene. Trimming took 5 bases from V and 0 from J, leaving 12 bases between them. The CDR3 is 15 residues long. Germline V gene sequence: CDR1 SEHNR, CDR2 FQNEAQ (reference sequence). Written as DNA, the CDR3 is TGTGCCAGCAGCCCAAATCTGGGCAGCACAGATACGCAGTATTTT. Its translation is CASSPNLGSTDTQYF.

This clonotype was seen many times. The chain joins TRBV5-1 to TRBJ2-7; TRBD1 aligns across 10 bases. CDR3 size: 16 residues. V lost 0 bases to trimming and J lost 2 bases; unmatched junction nucleotides: 5. Germline V gene sequence: CDR1 SGHRS, CDR2 YFSETQ. CDR3 nucleotides: TGCGCCAGCAGCTTGGGGGAAGGACAGGGGGCCTACGAGCAGTACTTC. It yields the protein CASSLGEGQGAYEQYF.

This clonotype was counted ten times or more. The chain combines TRBV5-1 with TRBJ1-2; D remains unclear. This CDR3 spans 17 amino acids. CDR1 SGHRS and CDR2 YFSETQ come from the germline V gene. Trimming removed 2 bases at V and 3 bases at J, with 20 bases between. The CDR3 coding sequence is TGCGCCAGCAGCTTTTACCAAAGAGGAGCCAACCACTATGGCTACACCTTC. It translates to CASSFYQRGANHYGYTF.

This clonotype was seen many times. The chain uses TRBV4-2 and TRBJ1-2; 8 nucleotides align to TRBD1. V was pared by 2 bases and J by 7 bases, with 9 bases of the junction left unmatched. CDR1 is LGHNA, CDR2 YNFKEQ, per germline. CDR3 length: 15 amino acids. In DNA form, the CDR3 reads TGTGCCAGCAGCCAACCCCGGGCAGGGGGCCCTGGCTACACCTTC. Its translation is CASSQPRAGGPGYTF.

In its sample, this clonotype was seen many times. This sequence joins TRBV10-3 and TRBJ2-1, with D perhaps TRBD1 (6 bases). Germline V gene sequence: CDR1 ENHRY, CDR2 SYGVKD. The CDR3 spans 12 residues. Trimming removed 6 bases from V and 11 bases from J, with 14 bases in between. In nucleotides, the CDR3 is TGTGCCATCAGCGAGATACAGGGTCAGCAGTTCTTC. This sequence encodes CAISEIQGQQFF.

This rearrangement joins TRBV28 to TRBJ2-5, with a possible D match to TRBD2 (6 bases). Germline-derived CDR1 and CDR2 are MDHEN and SYDVKM. Trimming cost V 6 bases and J 2 bases, with 13 bases left between them. The CDR3 runs 14 residues. CDR3 coding DNA: TGTGCCAGCAGAGTTATCGGGGGACAAGAGACCCAGTACTTC. Translated, it gives CASRVIGGQETQYF.

This clonotype has just a few counts. This chain joins TRBV12-3 or TRBV12-4 and TRBJ2-5; perhaps TRBD1 as D (5 bases). This CDR3 region has 22 residues. The ends were cut back, 2 bases at V and 5 bases at J, with 36 bases in the middle. CDR3 sequence: CASSLRFGMRTELGHESETQYF. The CDR3 DNA sequence: TGTGCCAGCAGTTTAAGGTTTGGAATGAGGACGGAATTAGGACACGAGAGCGAGACCCAGTACTTC.

This clonotype was counted many times. V usage is TRBV7-9 and J usage is TRBJ1-5; TRBD1 aligns across 8 bases. The V gene end was trimmed by 8 bases and the J gene end by 4 bases; junction bases not matched to a gene: 7. This CDR3 region has 14 residues. Germline lookup yields CDR1 SEHNR and CDR2 FQNEAQ (reference sequence). This CDR3 reads CASGGQGKNQPQHF. CDR3 in DNA: TGTGCCAGCGGAGGACAGGGCAAGAATCAGCCCCAGCATTTT.

This clonotype turned up a few times. The chain recombines TRBV10-3 with TRBJ2-5; D tentatively fits TRBD1 or TRBD2 (5 bases each). Trimming cost V 6 bases and J 4 bases, with 18 bases left between them. Germline CDR1 reads ENHRY; CDR2 reads SYGVKD. The CDR3 runs 15 residues. DNA of the CDR3: TGTGCCATCAGACCAGAAGTGGGGGAAGGAGAGACCCAGTACTTC. This encodes CAIRPEVGEGETQYF.